These T cell receptor beta chains were read from a single sample in a study of T cell clones after liver transplantation. Profiling relied on immunoSEQ multiplex PCR, and the TCRdb table lists in-frame clones only, not all of them. The repertoire holds 90,000 to 120,000 clones, with roughly 80% as singletons. The sequencing used CD4+ T cells from blood, collected before liver transplant. These receptors all stem from a human donor who received a liver transplant. Each CDR3 is given with its conserved first and last residue. D genes are given only for firm matches. Some rows have no size entry. The others give once, few or many, or a class for an expanded clone.

cdr3_length: 15; d_call: NA; clone_size: NA; v_call: TRBV11-2; j_call: TRBJ2-7; cdr3_nt: TGTGCCAGCAGCTTCAACAGGGGGGGCCCCTACGAGCAGTACTTC; cdr3_aa: CASSFNRGGPYEQYF
cdr3_length: 13; d_call: NA; clone_size: NA; v_call: TRBV19; j_call: TRBJ2-1; cdr3_nt: TGTGCCAGCCGAGAGATCGGTTACAATGAGCAGTTCTTC; cdr3_aa: CASREIGYNEQFF
cdr3_length: 15; d_call: TRBD1; clone_size: NA; v_call: TRBV2; j_call: TRBJ1-1; cdr3_nt: TGTGCCAGCAGTGACTTTGGACAGGGCACGGTTGAAGCTTTCTTT; cdr3_aa: CASSDFGQGTVEAFF
cdr3_length: 12; d_call: NA; clone_size: few; v_call: TRBV28; j_call: TRBJ1-4; cdr3_nt: TGTGCCAGTACAACAACTAATGAAAAACTGTTTTTT; cdr3_aa: CASTTTNEKLFF
cdr3_length: 14; d_call: TRBD1; clone_size: NA; v_call: TRBV11-2; j_call: TRBJ2-7; cdr3_nt: TGTGCCAGCAGCCCTAGACAGGGATCCTACGAGCAGTACTTC; cdr3_aa: CASSPRQGSYEQYF
cdr3_length: 14; d_call: NA; clone_size: NA; v_call: TRBV6-1; j_call: TRBJ2-7; cdr3_nt: TGTGCCAGCAGTGTCCGGGACAAGGTATCCGAGCAGTACTTC; cdr3_aa: CASSVRDKVSEQYF
cdr3_length: 14; d_call: NA; clone_size: NA; v_call: TRBV11-2; j_call: TRBJ1-3; cdr3_nt: TGTGCCAGCAGCTTAGCGGGGGCTGGAAACACCATATATTTT; cdr3_aa: CASSLAGAGNTIYF
cdr3_length: 13; d_call: NA; clone_size: NA; v_call: TRBV7-3; j_call: TRBJ1-3; cdr3_nt: TGTGCCAGCAGCTCGAGCTCTGGAAACACCATATATTTT; cdr3_aa: CASSSSSGNTIYF
cdr3_length: 12; d_call: NA; clone_size: NA; v_call: TRBV7-2; j_call: TRBJ1-1; cdr3_nt: TGTGCCAGCAGCTTCGTGACAGCTGAAGCTTTCTTT; cdr3_aa: CASSFVTAEAFF
cdr3_length: 14; d_call: TRBD1; clone_size: NA; v_call: TRBV5-5; j_call: TRBJ1-1; cdr3_nt: TGTGCCAGCACCCCGGACAGGGTTCGAACTGAAGCTTTCTTT; cdr3_aa: CASTPDRVRTEAFF